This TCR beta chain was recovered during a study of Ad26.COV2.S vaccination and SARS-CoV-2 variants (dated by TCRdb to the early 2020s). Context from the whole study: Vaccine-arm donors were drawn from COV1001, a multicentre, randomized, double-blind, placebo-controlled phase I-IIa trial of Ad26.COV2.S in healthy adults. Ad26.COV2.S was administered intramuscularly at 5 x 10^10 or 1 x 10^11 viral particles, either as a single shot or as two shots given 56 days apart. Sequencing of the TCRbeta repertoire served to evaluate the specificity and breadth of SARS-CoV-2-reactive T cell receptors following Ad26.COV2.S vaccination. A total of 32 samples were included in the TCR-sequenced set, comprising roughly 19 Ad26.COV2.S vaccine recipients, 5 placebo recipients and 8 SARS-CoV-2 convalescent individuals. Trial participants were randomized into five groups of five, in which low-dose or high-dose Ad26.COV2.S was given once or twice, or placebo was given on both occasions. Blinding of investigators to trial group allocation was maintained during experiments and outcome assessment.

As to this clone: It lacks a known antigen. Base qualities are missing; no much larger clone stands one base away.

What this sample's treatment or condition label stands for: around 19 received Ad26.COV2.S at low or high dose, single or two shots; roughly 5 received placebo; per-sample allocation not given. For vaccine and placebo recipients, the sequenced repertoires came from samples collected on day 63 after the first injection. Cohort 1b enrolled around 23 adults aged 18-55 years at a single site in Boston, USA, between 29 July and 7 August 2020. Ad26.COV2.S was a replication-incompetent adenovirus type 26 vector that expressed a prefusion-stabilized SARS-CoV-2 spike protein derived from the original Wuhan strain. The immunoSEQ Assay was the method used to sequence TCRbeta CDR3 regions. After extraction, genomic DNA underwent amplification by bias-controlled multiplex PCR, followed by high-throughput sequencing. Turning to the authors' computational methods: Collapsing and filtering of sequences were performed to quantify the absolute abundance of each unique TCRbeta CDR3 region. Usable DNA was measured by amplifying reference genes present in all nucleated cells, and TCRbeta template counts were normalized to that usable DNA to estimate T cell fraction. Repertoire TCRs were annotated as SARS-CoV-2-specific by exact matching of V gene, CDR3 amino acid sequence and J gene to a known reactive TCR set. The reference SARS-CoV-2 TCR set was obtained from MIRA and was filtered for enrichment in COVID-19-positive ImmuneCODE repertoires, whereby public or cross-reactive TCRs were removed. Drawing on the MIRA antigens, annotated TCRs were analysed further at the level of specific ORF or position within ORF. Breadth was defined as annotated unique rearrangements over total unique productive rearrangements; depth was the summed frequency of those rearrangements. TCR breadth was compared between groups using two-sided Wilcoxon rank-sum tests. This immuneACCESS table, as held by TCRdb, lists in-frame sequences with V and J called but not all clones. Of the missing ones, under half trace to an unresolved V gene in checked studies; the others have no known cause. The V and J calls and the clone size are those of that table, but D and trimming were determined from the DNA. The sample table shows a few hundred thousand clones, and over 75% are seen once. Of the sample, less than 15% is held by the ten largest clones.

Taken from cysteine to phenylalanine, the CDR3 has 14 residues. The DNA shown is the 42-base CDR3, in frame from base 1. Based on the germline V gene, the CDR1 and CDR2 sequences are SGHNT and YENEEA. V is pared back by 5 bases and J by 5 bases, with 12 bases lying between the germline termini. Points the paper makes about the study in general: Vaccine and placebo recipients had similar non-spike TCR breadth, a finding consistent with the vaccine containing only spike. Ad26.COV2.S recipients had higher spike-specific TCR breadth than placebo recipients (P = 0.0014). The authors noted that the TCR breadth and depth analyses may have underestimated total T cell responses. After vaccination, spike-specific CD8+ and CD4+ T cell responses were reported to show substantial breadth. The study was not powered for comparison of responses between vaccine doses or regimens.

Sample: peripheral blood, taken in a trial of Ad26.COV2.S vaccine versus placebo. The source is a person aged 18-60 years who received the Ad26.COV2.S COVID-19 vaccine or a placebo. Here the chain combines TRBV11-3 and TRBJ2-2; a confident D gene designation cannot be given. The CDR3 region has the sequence CASSPEMGTGELFF. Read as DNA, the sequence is TGTGCCAGCAGCCCAGAAATGGGGACCGGGGAGCTGTTTTTT.